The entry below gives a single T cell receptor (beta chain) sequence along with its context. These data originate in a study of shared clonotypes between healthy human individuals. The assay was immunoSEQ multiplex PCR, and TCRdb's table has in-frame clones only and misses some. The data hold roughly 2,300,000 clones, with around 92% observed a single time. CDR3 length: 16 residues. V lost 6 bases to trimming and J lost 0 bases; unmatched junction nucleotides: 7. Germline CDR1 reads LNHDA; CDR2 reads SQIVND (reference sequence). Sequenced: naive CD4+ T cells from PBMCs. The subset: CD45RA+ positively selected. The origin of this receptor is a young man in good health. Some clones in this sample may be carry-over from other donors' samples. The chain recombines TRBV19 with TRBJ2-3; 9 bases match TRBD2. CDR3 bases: TGTGCCAGTAGGATAACTAGCGGGTCTAGCACAGATACGCAGTATTTT. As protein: CASRITSGSSTDTQYF. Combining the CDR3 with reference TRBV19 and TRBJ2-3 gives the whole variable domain DGGITQSPKYLFRKEGQNVTLSCEQNLNHDAMYWYRQDPGQGLRLIYYSQIVNDFQKGDIAEGYSVSREKKESFPLTVTSAQKNPTAFYLCASRITSGSSTDTQYFGPGTRLTVL.